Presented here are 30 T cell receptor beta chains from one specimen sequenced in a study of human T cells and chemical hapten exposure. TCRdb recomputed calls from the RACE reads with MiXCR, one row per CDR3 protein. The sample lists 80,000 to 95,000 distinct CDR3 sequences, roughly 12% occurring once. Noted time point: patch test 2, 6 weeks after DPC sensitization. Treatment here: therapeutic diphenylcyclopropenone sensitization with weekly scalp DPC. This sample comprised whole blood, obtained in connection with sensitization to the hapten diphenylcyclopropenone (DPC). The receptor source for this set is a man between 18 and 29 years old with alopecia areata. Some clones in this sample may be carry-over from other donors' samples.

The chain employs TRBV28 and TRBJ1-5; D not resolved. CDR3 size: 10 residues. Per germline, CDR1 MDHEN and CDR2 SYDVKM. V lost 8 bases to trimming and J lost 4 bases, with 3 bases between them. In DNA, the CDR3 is TGTGCCAGCGGTAATCAGCCCCAGCATTTT. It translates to CASGNQPQHF.

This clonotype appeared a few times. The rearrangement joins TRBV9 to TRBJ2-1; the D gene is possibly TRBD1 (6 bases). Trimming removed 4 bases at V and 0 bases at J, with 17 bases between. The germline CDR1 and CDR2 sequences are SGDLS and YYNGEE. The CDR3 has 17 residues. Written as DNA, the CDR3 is TGTGCCAGCAGCCCCCGGGCAGGGGATAGCTCCTACAATGAGCAGTTCTTC. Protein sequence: CASSPRAGDSSYNEQFF.

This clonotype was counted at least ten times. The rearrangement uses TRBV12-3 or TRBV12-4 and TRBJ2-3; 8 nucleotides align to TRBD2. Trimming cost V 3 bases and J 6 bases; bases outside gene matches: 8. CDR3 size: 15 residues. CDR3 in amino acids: CASSFSRGGSDTQYF. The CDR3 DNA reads TGTGCCAGCAGTTTTTCCCGGGGGGGGTCTGATACGCAGTATTTT.

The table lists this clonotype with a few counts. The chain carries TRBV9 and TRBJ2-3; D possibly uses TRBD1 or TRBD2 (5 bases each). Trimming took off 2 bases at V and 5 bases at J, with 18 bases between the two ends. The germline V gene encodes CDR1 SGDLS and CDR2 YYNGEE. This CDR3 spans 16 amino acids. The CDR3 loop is CASSVSGRVVVDTQYF. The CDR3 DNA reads TGTGCCAGCAGCGTGTCGGGGCGGGTGGTGGTAGATACGCAGTATTTT.

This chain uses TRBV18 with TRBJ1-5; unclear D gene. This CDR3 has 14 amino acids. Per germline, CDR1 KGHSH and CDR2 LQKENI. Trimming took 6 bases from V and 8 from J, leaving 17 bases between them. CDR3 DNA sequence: TGTGCCAGCTCTTACGGAGGTACGGAGGAGCCCCAGCATTTT. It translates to CASSYGGTEEPQHF.

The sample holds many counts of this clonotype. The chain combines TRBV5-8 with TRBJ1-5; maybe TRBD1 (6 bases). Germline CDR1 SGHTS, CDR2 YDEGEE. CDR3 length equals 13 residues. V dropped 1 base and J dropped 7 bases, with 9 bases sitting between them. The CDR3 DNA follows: TGTGCCAGCAGCTTGACAGGGACCCAGCCCCAGCATTTT. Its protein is CASSLTGTQPQHF.

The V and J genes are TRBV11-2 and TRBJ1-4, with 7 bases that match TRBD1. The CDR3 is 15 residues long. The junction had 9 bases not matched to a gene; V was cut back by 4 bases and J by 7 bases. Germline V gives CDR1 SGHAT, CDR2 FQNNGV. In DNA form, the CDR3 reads TGTGCCAGCAGCTCCAGGACAGGTCGTGTTGAAAAACTGTTTTTT. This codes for CASSSRTGRVEKLFF.

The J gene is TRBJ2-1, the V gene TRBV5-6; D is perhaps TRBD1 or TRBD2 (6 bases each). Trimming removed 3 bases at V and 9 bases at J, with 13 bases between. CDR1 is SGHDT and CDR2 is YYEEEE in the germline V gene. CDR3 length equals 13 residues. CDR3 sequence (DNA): TGTGCCAGCAGCTGGACCAGGGGAGGTGAGCAGTTCTTC. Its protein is CASSWTRGGEQFF.

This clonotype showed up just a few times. For the CDR3, the DNA is TGTGCCAGCGGACTACAGAAGAACACTGAAGCTTTCTTT. Amino acids: CASGLQKNTEAFF. The J gene is TRBJ1-1, the V gene TRBV28, with D unresolved. The CDR3 is 13 residues long. V shed 8 bases and J shed 1 base, with 11 bases lying between them. Germline loops: CDR1 MDHEN, CDR2 SYDVKM.

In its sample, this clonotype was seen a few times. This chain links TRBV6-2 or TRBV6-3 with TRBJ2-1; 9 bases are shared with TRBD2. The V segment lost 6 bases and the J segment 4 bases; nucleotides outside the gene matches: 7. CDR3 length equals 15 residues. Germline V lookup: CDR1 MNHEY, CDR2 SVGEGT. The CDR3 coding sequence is TGTGCCAGCAGCCCTCTAGCGGGGCGTTACAATGAGCAGTTCTTC. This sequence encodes CASSPLAGRYNEQFF.

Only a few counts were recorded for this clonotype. CDR3 nucleotides: TGTGCCAGCAGCTTAACAGGGGGCGTAGGCACTGAAGCTTTCTTT. It translates to CASSLTGGVGTEAFF. This sequence joins TRBV7-2 and TRBJ1-1; 9 positions agree with TRBD1. The CDR3 covers 15 residues. The ends lost 2 bases at V and 4 bases at J; junction bases unmatched: 5. CDR1 is SGHTA, CDR2 FQGNSA, per germline.

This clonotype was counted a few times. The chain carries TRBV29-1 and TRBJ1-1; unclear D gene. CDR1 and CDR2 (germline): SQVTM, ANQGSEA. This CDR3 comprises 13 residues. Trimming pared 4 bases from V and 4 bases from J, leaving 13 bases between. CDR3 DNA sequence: TGCAGCGTTGGCTTGGGGTTCGGCACTGAAGCTTTCTTT. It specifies CSVGLGFGTEAFF. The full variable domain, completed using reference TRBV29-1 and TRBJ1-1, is SAVISQKPSRDICQRGTSLTIQCQVDSQVTMMFWYRQQPGQSLTLIATANQGSEATYESGFVIDKFPISRPNLTFSTLTVSNMSPEDSSIYLCSVGLGFGTEAFFGQGTRLTVV.

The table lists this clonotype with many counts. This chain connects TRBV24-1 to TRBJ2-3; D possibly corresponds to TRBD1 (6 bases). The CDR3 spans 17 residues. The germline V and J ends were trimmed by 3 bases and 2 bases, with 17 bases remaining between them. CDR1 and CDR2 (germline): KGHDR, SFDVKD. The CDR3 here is CATSDAPQGSYTDTQYF. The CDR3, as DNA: TGTGCCACCAGTGATGCACCACAGGGTTCATACACAGATACGCAGTATTTT.

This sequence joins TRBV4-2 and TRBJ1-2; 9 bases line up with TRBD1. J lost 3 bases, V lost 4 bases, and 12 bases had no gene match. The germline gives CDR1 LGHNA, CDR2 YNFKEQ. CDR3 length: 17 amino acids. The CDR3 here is CASSPWFGTGIDYGYTF. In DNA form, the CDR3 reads TGTGCCAGCAGCCCCTGGTTCGGGACAGGGATTGACTATGGCTACACCTTC.

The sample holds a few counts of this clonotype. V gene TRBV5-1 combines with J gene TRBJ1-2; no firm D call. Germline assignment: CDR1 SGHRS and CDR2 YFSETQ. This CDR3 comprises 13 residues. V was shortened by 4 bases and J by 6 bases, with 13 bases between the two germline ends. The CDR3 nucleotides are TGCGCCAGCAGCCCGTCGACTCTGGATGGCTACACCTTC. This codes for CASSPSTLDGYTF. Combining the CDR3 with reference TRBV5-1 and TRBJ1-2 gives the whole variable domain KAGVTQTPRYLIKTRGQQVTLSCSPISGHRSVSWYQQTPGQGLQFLFEYFSETQRNKGNFPGRFSGRQFSNSRSEMNVSTLELGDSALYLCASSPSTLDGYTFGSGTRLTVV.

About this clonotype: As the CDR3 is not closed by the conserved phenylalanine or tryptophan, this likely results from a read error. CDR3 in amino acids: CASSGASGGGEQYI. DNA for the CDR3: TGTGCCAGCAGCGGGGCTAGCGGGGGCGGCGAGCAGTACATC. The V and J genes are TRBV9 and TRBJ2-7; TRBD2 matches at 10 bases. The length of the CDR3 is 14 residues. The V gene's germline CDR1 is SGDLS and CDR2 YYNGEE. With 3 bases clipped from V and 6 bases from J, the junction kept 6 bases outside the gene matches.

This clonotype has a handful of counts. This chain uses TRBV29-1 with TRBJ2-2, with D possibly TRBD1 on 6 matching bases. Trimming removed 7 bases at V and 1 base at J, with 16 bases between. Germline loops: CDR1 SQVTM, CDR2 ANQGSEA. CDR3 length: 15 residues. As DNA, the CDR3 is TGCAGCGCCGTAGGGGACACCCAGAACACCGGGGAGCTGTTTTTT. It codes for CSAVGDTQNTGELFF.

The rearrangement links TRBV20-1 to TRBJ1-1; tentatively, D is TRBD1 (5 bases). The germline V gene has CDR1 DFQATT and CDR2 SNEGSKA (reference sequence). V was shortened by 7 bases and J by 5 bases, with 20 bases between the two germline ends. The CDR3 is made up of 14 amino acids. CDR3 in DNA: TGCAGTGTCCCCTTAGGGGCGCGGGAAACTGAAGCTTTCTTT. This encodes CSVPLGARETEAFF.

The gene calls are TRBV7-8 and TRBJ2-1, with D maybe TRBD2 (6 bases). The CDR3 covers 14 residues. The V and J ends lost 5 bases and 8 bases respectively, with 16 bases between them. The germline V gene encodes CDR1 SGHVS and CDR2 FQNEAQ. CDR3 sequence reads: CASSRRDSSDEQFF. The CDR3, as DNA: TGTGCCAGCAGCAGACGGGACTCTTCTGATGAGCAGTTCTTC.

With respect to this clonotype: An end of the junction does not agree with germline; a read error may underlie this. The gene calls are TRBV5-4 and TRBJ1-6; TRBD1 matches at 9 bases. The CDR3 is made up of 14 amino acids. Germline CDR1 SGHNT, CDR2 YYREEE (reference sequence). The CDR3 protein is CVSSFGTGSPPLHF. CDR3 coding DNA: TGTGTCAGCAGCTTTGGGACAGGGAGTCCACCCCTCCACTTT.

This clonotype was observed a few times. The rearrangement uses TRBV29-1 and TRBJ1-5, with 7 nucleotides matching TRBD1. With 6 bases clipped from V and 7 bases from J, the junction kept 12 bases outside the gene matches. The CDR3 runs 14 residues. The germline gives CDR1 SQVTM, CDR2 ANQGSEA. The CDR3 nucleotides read TGCAGCGTCAAGGAAGGGGGCGCAGGACAGCCCCAGCATTTT. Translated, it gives CSVKEGGAGQPQHF.

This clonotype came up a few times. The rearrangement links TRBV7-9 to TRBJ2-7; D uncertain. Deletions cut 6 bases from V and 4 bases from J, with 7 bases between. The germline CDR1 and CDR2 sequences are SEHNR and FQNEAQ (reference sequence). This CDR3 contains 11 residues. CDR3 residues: CASSDGYEQYV. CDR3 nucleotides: TGTGCCAGCAGTGACGGTTACGAGCAGTACGTC.

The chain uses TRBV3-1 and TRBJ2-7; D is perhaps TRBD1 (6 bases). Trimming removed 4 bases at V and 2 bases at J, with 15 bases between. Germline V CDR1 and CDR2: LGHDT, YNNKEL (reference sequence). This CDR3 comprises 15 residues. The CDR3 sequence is CASSLEPGHPYEQYF. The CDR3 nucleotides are TGTGCCAGCAGCCTCGAACCGGGACATCCCTACGAGCAGTACTTC.

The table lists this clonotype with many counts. The CDR3 spells CASSFTAGGYNEQFF. The CDR3 DNA reads TGTGCCAGCAGTTTCACCGCGGGGGGGTACAATGAGCAGTTCTTC. The chain is built from TRBV28 and TRBJ2-1, with 9 bases matching TRBD2. J lost 4 bases, V lost 3 bases, and 4 bases had no gene match. This CDR3 region has 15 residues. From germline, CDR1 is MDHEN and CDR2 SYDVKM.

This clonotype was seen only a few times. The CDR3 spells CASRQGSGGYTF. CDR3 bases: TGTGCCAGCCGACAGGGATCGGGAGGCTACACCTTC. The chain couples TRBV2 to TRBJ1-2, with 7 bases that match TRBD1. There are 12 residues in the CDR3. V dropped 8 bases and J dropped 8; count of bases not matched to a gene: 8. From germline, CDR1 is SNHLY and CDR2 FYNNEI. Filled out from reference TRBV2 and TRBJ1-2, the complete variable domain reads EPEVTQTPSHQVTQMGQEVILRCVPISNHLYFYWYRQILGQKVEFLVSFYNNEISEKSEIFDDQFSVERPDGSNFTLKIRSTKLEDSAMYFCASRQGSGGYTFGSGTRLTVV.

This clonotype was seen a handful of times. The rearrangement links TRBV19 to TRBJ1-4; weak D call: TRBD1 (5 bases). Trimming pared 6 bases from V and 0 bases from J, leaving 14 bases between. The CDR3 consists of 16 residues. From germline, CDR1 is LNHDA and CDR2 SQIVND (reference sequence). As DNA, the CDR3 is TGTGCCAGTAGGCAGGGACGAACTGCAACTAATGAAAAACTGTTTTTT. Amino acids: CASRQGRTATNEKLFF.

CDR3 region: CASSFPTGNTEAFF. Here the CDR3 DNA reads TGTGCCAGCAGCTTTCCGACAGGGAACACTGAAGCTTTCTTT. The J gene is TRBJ1-1, the V gene TRBV7-8, with D possibly TRBD1 on 6 matching bases. The CDR3 runs 14 residues. Per the germline V gene, CDR1 is SGHVS and CDR2 is FQNEAQ. V lost 3 bases and J lost 1, with 9 bases in between.

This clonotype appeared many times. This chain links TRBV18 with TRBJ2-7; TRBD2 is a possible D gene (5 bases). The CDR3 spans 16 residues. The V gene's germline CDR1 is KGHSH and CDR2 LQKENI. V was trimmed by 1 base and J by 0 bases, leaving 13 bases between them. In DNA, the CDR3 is TGTGCCAGCTCACCACAGGGAGCACCCCTCTCCTACGAGCAGTACTTC. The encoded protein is CASSPQGAPLSYEQYF. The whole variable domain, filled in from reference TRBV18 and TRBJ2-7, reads NAGVMQNPRHLVRRRGQEARLRCSPMKGHSHVYWYRQLPEEGLKFMVYLQKENIIDESGMPKERFSAEFPKEGPSILRIQQVVRGDSAAYFCASSPQGAPLSYEQYFGPGTRLTVT.

The CDR3 sequence: CASSLSRARSYNEQFF. The CDR3 DNA reads TGTGCCAGCAGCTTAAGTAGGGCCCGCTCCTACAATGAGCAGTTCTTC. This rearrangement joins TRBV7-3 to TRBJ2-1; D gene unclear. Deletions cut 1 base from V and 0 bases from J, with 10 bases between. Germline V lookup: CDR1 SGHTA, CDR2 FQGTGA. The CDR3 length is 16 residues.

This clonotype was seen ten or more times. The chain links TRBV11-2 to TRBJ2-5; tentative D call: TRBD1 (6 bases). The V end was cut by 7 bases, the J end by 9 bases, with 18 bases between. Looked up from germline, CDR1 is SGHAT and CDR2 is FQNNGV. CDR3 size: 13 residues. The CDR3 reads CASNILRSGAQYF. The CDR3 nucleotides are TGTGCCAGCAACATACTCCGTTCAGGGGCCCAGTACTTC. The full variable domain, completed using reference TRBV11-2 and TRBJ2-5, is EAGVAQSPRYKIIEKRQSVAFWCNPISGHATLYWYQQILGQGPKLLIQFQNNGVVDDSQLPKDRFSAERLKGVDSTLKIQPAKLEDSAVYLCASNILRSGAQYFGPGTRLLVL.